Described below is a single TCR beta chain sequence and its context. The record originates from a study of T cell changes during pregnancy in multiple sclerosis. Some clones are missing from TCRdb's copy, which holds only in-frame ones; the method was immunoSEQ multiplex PCR. The sample has about 60,000 clones, about 92% seen once. Germline V gives CDR1 SEHNR, CDR2 FQNEAQ (reference sequence). Trimming took 0 bases from V and 6 from J, leaving 8 bases between them. This CDR3 spans 13 amino acids. This receptor was taken from a female donor with multiple sclerosis, enrolled in a pregnancy study. The rearrangement joins TRBV7-9 to TRBJ1-2, with D unresolved. The sequences come from CD8+ T cells from peripheral blood mononuclear cells, collected in the second trimester of pregnancy. The CDR3 nucleotides read TGTGCCAGCAGCTTAGCTAACCGGGATGGCTACACCTTC. Protein product: CASSLANRDGYTF.